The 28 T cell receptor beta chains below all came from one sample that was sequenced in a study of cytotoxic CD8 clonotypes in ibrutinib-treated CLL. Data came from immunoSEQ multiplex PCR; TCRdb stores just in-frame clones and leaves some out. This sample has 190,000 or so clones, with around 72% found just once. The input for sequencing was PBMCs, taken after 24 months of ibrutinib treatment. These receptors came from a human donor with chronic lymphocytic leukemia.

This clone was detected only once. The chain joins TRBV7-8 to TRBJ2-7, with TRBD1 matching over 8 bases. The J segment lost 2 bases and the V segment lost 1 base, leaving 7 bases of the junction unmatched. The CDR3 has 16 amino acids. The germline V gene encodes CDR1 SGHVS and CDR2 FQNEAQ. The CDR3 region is CASSLGDRRLPYEQYF. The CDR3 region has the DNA TGTGCCAGCAGCTTAGGGGACAGGAGATTACCCTACGAGCAGTACTTC.

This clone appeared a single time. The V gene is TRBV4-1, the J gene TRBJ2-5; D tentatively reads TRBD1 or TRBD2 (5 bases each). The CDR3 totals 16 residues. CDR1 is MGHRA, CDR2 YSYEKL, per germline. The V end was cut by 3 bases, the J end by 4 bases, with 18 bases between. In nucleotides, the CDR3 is TGCGCCAGCAGCCAGGGCTCAGGGAGAGTTAGAGAGACCCAGTACTTC. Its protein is CASSQGSGRVRETQYF.

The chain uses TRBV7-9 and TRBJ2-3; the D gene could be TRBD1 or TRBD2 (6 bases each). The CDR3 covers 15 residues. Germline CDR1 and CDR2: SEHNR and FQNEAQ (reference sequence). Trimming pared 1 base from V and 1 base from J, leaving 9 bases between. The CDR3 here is CASSLEGGGTDTQYF. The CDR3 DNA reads TGTGCCAGCAGCTTAGAGGGGGGCGGCACAGATACGCAGTATTTT.

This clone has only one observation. This CDR3 is CASSWTGGRTNEKLFF. The CDR3 bases are TGTGCCAGCTCGTGGACTGGAGGGAGAACTAATGAAAAACTGTTTTTT. V usage is TRBV25-1 and J usage is TRBJ1-4; D gene unclear. The CDR3 is made up of 16 amino acids. Trimming stripped 8 bases from V and 1 base from J, with 17 bases between. Germline CDR1 is MGHDK and CDR2 is SYGVNS.

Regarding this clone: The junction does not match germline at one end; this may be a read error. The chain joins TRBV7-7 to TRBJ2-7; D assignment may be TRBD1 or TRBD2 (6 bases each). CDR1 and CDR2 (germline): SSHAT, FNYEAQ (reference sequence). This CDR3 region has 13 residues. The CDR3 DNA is TGTGCTAGCAGCGCGGGACAAAACTACGAGCAGTACTTC. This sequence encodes CASSAGQNYEQYF.

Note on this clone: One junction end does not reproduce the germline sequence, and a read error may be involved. The CDR3 nucleotides read TGTGCCAGCAGTTACTCTCCGACAGGGACTCCTCATGGCTACACCTTC. Protein sequence: CASSYSPTGTPHGYTF. The chain couples TRBV10-3 to TRBJ1-2; 7 bases fit TRBD1. The CDR3 consists of 16 residues. CDR1 ENHRY and CDR2 SYGVKD come from the germline V gene.

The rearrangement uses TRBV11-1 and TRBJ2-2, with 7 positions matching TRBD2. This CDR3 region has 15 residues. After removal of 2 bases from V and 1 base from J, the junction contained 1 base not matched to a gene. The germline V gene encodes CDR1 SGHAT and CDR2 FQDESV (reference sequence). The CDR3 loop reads CASSLSGMNTGELFF. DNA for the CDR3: TGTGCCAGCAGCTTAAGCGGGATGAACACCGGGGAGCTGTTTTTT.

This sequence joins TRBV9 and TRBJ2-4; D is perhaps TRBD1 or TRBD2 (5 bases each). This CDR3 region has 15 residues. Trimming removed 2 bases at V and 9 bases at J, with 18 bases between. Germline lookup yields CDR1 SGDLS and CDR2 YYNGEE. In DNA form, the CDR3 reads TGTGCCAGCAGCGTCACCGGGACGGAGCAAAGCATTCAGTACTTC. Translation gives CASSVTGTEQSIQYF.

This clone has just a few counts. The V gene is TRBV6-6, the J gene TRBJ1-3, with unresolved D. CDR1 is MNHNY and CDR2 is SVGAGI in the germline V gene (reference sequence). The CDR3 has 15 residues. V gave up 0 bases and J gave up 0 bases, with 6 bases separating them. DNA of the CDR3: TGTGCCAGCAGTTACTCGACCGACTCTGGAAACACCATATATTTT. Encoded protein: CASSYSTDSGNTIYF.

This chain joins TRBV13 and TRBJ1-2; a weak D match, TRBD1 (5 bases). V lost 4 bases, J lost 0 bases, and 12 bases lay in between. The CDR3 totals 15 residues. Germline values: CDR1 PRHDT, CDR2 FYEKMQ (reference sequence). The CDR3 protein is CASSYAPGTNYGYTF. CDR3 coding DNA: TGTGCCAGCAGCTACGCCCCAGGGACTAACTATGGCTACACCTTC.

CDR3 nucleotide sequence: TGTGCCAGCAGTTACACCGGGGAGCTGTTTTTT. The encoded protein is CASSYTGELFF. The gene calls are TRBV27 and TRBJ2-2; D not certain. Germline assignment: CDR1 MNHEY and CDR2 SMNVEV (reference sequence). Trimming shortened V by 4 bases and J by 3 bases, and 0 bases separated the two germline ends. The CDR3 is made up of 11 amino acids.

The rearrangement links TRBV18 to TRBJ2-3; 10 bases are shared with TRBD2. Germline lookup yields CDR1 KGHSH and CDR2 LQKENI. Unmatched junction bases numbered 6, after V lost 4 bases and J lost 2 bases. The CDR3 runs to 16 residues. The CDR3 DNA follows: TGTGCCAGCTCACTAAGCGGGAGGGCCGACACAGATACGCAGTATTTT. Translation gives CASSLSGRADTDTQYF.

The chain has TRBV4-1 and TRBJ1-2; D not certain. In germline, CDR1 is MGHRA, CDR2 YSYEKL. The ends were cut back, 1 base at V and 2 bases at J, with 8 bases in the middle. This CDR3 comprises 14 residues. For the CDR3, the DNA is TGCGCCAGCAGCCAAGGGACGGCAAACTATGGCTACACCTTC. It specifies CASSQGTANYGYTF.

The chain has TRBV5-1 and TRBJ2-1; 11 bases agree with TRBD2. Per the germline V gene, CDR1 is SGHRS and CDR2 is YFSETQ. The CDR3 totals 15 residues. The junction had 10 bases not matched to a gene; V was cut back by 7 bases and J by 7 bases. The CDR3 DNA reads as TGCGCCAGCGGTGGTATAGCGGGAGGGTTTAATGAGCAGTTCTTC. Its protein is CASGGIAGGFNEQFF.

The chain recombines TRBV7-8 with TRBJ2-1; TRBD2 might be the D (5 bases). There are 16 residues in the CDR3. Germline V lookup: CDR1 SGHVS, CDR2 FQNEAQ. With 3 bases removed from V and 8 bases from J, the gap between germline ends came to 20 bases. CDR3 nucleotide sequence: TGTGCCAGCAGCTTCCGGACTTTCCTATGGGCCGATGAGCAGTTCTTC. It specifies CASSFRTFLWADEQFF.

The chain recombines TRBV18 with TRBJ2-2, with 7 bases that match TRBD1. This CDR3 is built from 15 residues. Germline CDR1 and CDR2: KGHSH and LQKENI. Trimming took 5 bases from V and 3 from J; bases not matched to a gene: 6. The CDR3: CASSGRQGDTGELFF. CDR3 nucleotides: TGTGCCAGCTCAGGCCGACAGGGCGACACCGGGGAGCTGTTTTTT. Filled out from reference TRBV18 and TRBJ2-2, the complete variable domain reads NAGVMQNPRHLVRRRGQEARLRCSPMKGHSHVYWYRQLPEEGLKFMVYLQKENIIDESGMPKERFSAEFPKEGPSILRIQQVVRGDSAAYFCASSGRQGDTGELFFGEGSRLTVL.

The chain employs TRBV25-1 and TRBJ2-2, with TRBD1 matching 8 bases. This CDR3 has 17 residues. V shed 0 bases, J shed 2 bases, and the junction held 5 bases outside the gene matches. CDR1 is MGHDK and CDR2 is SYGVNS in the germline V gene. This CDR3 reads CASSEYSGTGNTGELFF. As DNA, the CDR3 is TGTGCCAGCAGTGAATATTCCGGGACAGGTAACACCGGGGAGCTGTTTTTT.

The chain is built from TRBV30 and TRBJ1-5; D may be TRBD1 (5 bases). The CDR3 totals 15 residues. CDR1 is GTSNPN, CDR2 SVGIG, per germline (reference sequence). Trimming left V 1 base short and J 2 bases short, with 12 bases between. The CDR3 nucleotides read TGTGCCTGGAGTGCAGGGTCAGCACGCAATCAGCCCCAGCATTTT. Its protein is CAWSAGSARNQPQHF.

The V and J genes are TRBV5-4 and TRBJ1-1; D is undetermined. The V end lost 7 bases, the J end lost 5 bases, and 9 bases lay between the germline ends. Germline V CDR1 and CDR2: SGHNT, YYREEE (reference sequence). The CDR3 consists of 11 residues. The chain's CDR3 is CASGLPTEAFF. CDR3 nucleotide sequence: TGTGCCAGCGGCCTTCCGACTGAAGCTTTCTTT.

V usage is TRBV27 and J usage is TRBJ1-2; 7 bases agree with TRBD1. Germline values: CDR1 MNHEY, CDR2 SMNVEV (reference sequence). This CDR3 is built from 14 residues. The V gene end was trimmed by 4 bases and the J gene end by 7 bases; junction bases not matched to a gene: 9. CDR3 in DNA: TGTGCCAGCAGTTCCCCCGACAGGGTGGCTGGCTACACCTTC. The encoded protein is CASSSPDRVAGYTF.

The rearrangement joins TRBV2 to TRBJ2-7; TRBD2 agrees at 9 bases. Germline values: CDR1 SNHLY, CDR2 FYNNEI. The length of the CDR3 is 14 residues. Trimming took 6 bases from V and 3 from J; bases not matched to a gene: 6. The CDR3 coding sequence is TGTGCCAGCAGCGGACTAGCGAGATACTACGAGCAGTACTTC. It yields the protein CASSGLARYYEQYF.

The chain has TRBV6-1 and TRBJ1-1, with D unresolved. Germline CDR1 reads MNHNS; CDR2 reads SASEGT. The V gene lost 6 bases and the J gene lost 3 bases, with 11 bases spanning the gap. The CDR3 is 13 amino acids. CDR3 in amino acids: CASREDRYTEAFF. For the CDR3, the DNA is TGTGCCAGCAGGGAGGACCGATACACTGAAGCTTTCTTT.

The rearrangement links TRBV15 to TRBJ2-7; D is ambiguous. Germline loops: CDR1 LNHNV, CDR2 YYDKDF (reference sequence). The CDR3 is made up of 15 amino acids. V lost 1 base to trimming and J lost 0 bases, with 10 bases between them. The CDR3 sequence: CATSRAGPLSYEQYF. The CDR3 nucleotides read TGTGCCACCAGCAGAGCTGGGCCTCTCTCCTACGAGCAGTACTTC.

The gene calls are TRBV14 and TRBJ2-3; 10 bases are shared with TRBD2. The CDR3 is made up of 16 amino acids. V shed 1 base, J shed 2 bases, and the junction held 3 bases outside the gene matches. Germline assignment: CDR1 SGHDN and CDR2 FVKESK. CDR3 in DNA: TGTGCCAGCAGCCAAGCTAGCGGGAGTCCCACAGATACGCAGTATTTT. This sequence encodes CASSQASGSPTDTQYF.

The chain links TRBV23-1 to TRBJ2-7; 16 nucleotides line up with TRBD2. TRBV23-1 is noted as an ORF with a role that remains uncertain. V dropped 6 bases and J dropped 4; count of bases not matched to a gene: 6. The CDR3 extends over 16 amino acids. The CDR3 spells CASSLGLAGGPYEQYF. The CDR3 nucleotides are TGCGCCAGCAGCCTGGGACTAGCGGGAGGGCCTTACGAGCAGTACTTC.

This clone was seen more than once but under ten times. The CDR3 DNA reads TGTGCCAGCAGTGACAGAAACAGGCAGAACACTGAAGCTTTCTTT. Its protein is CASSDRNRQNTEAFF. The chain carries TRBV6-4 and TRBJ1-1, with TRBD1 as a possible D gene (5 bases). Germline V gene lookup returns CDR1 MRHNA and CDR2 SNTAGT. CDR3 length: 15 amino acids. Trimming shortened V by 2 bases and J by 1 base, and 11 bases separated the two germline ends.

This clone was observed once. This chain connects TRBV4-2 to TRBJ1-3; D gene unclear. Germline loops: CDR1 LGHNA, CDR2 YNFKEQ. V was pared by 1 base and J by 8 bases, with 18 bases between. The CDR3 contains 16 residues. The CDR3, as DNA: TGTGCCAGCAGCCAAGGGGAGGGTCTATATGTGGACACCATATATTTT. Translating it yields CASSQGEGLYVDTIYF.

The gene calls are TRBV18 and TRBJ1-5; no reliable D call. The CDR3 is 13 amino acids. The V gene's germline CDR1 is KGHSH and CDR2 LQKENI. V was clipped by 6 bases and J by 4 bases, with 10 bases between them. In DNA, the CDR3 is TGTGCCAGCTCCCCCGGTGGGAATCAGCCCCAGCATTTT. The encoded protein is CASSPGGNQPQHF. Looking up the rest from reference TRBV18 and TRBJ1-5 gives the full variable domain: NAGVMQNPRHLVRRRGQEARLRCSPMKGHSHVYWYRQLPEEGLKFMVYLQKENIIDESGMPKERFSAEFPKEGPSILRIQQVVRGDSAAYFCASSPGGNQPQHFGDGTRLSIL.